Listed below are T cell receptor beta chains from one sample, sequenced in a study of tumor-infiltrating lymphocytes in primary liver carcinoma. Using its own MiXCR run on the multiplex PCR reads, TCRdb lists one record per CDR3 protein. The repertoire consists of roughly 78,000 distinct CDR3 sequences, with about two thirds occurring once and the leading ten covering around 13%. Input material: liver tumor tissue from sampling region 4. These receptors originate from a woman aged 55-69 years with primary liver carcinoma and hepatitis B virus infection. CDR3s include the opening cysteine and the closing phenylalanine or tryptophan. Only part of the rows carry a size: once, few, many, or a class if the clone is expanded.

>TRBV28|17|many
CASSPQPGQGVSQEQFF
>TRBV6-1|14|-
CVSTRGAENSPLHF
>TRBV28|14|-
CASRNLAGGETQYF
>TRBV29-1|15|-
CSVVQTGRGTDTHYF
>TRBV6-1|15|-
CANRVADYSTDTQYF
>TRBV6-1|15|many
CASSTRRQGKTEAFF
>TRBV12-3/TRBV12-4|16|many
CASTMGRRGSTDTQYF
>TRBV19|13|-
CASSIPGIYEQYF
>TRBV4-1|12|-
CASSAGNTVAFF
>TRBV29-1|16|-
CSARLLGEGLGDTQHF
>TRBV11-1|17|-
CACSFPGTSGTKNIQYF
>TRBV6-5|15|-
CANSYPRNREETQYF
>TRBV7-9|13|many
CASSLMAYNEQFF
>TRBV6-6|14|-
CVSIYQGAGQPQHF